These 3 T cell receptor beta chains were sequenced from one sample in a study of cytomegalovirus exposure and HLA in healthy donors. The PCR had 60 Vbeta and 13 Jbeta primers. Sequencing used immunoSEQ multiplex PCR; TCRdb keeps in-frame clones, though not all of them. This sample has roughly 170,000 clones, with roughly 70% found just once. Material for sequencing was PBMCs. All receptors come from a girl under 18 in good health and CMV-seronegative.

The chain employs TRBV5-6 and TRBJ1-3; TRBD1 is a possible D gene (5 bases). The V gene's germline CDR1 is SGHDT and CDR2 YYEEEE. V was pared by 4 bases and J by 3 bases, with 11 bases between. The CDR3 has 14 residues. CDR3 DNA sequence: TGTGCCAGCAGCCCCGAGCAGGGTGGAAACACCATATATTTT. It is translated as CASSPEQGGNTIYF.

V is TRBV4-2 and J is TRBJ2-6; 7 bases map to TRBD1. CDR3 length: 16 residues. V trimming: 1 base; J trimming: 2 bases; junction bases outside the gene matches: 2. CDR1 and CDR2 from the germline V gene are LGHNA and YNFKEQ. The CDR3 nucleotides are TGTGCCAGCAGCCAAGCTGACAGGGCTGGGGCCAACGTCCTGACTTTC. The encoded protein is CASSQADRAGANVLTF.

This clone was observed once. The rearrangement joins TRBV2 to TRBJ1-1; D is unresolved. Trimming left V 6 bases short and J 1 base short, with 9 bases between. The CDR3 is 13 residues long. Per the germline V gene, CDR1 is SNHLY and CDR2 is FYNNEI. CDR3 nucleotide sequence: TGTGCCAGCAGCTTATCCGGGAACACTGAAGCTTTCTTT. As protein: CASSLSGNTEAFF.